What follows are 5 T cell receptor beta chains derived from one specimen sequenced in a study of response to subunit inactivated influenza vaccine (dated 2018 in TCRdb). The receptor library was made with RT-PCR. Sequencing used an Illumina HiSeq 2500. The public reads were quality trimmed at Q25 with fastp and then assembled into clones with MiXCR by TCRdb, keeping productive beta chains. Duplicate CDR3 protein sequences are folded into a single record with the most common DNA and genes. The sample table shows approximately 230,000 distinct CDR3 sequences, and about 12% are seen once. The ten largest clones take up roughly 7.7% of the sample. The sample was non-naive T cells sorted from PBMCs, taken roughly 15 days before vaccination. The cell subset or site label corresponds to: memory T cell fraction. These receptors were obtained from a man aged 50 to 60 who received an inactivated influenza vaccine. Donor details come from another sample of the same person, matched by shared clones.

This clonotype appeared a few times. The rearrangement joins TRBV7-9 to TRBJ2-3, with 10 positions matching TRBD2. CDR3 size: 16 residues. Unmatched junction bases numbered 4, after V lost 3 bases and J lost 1 base. CDR1 SEHNR and CDR2 FQNEAQ come from the germline V gene (reference sequence). CDR3 loop: CASSFLLAGGTDTQYF. CDR3 nucleotide sequence: TGTGCCAGCAGCTTTCTCCTAGCGGGGGGCACAGATACGCAGTATTTT.

The table lists this clonotype with many counts. The V and J genes are TRBV7-3 and TRBJ2-1; 10 bases are shared with TRBD2. The CDR3 runs to 15 residues. CDR1 and CDR2 from the germline V gene are SGHTA and FQGTGA. The J segment lost 6 bases and the V segment lost 5 bases, leaving 7 bases of the junction unmatched. The CDR3 region has the DNA TGTGCCAGCAGCCACGGCTCTAGCGGGAGCAATGAGCAGTTCTTC. Translation gives CASSHGSSGSNEQFF.

In its sample, this clonotype was seen once. An end of the junction differs from the germline gene, which may be a read error. Here the CDR3 reads CVSSSRLAPEQYF. CDR3 coding DNA: TGTGTCAGCAGCTCGAGACTAGCCCCCGAGCAGTACTTC. The chain recombines TRBV7-2 with TRBJ2-7, with 7 bases lining up with TRBD2. The V gene's germline CDR1 is SGHTA and CDR2 FQGNSA. This CDR3 comprises 13 residues. The full variable domain, its missing parts supplied by reference TRBV7-2 and TRBJ2-7, is GAGVSQSPSNKVTEKGKDVELRCDPISGHTALYWYRQSLGQGLEFLIYFQGNSAPDKSGLPSDRFSAERTGGSVSTLTIQRTQQEDSAVYLCVSSSRLAPEQYFGPGTRLTVT.

This clonotype was seen a handful of times. The V gene is TRBV28, the J gene TRBJ2-7, with 8 bases matching TRBD1. The V and J ends lost 10 bases and 0 bases, in that order; junction bases with no gene match: 17. This CDR3 has 17 amino acids. Per the germline V gene, CDR1 is MDHEN and CDR2 is SYDVKM. The CDR3 sequence is CATLSTITGTGSYEQYF. DNA of the CDR3: TGTGCCACCCTCTCAACAATTACCGGGACAGGCTCCTACGAGCAGTACTTC.

This clonotype was counted ten times or more. V usage is TRBV15 and J usage is TRBJ1-1, with D unresolved. CDR1 and CDR2 from the germline V gene are LNHNV and YYDKDF (reference sequence). CDR3 length equals 16 residues. The V gene lost 0 bases and the J gene lost 6 bases, with 17 bases spanning the gap. CDR3 sequence: CATSRDRGGQSAEAFF. The DNA of the CDR3 is TGTGCCACCAGCAGAGATCGGGGAGGGCAATCCGCTGAAGCTTTCTTT.